The 8 T cell receptor beta chains given below trace back to one sample, sequenced in a study of early T cells in non-severe SARS-CoV-2 infection. MiXCR, run by TCRdb on the 5' RACE reads, gives a single entry per CDR3 protein. The sample holds fewer than 30,000 distinct CDR3 sequences, about 6.6% seen once. This specimen was whole blood, taken at baseline. The receptor source for this set is an adult who was a healthcare worker with PCR-confirmed SARS-CoV-2 infection or an uninfected control (not recorded which).

This clonotype came up many times. CDR3 protein: CASSYGSSYNEQFF. The DNA of the CDR3 is TGTGCCAGCAGCTACGGGAGCTCCTACAATGAGCAGTTCTTC. J is TRBJ2-1 and V is TRBV11-2, with a possible D match to TRBD2 (6 bases). The CDR3 has 14 residues. V was pared by 4 bases and J by 0 bases, with 7 bases between. Germline V gene sequence: CDR1 SGHAT, CDR2 FQNNGV.

By share of the sample, this clonotype is medium-sized. The chain combines TRBV5-4 with TRBJ2-4; D may be TRBD2 (6 bases). Trimming left V 0 bases short and J 1 base short, with 14 bases between. There are 17 residues in the CDR3. Germline CDR1 SGHNT, CDR2 YYREEE (reference sequence). The CDR3 nucleotides read TGTGCCAGCAGCTTGGGGGGCTGGGGGGATGCCAAAAACATTCAGTACTTC. Its translation: CASSLGGWGDAKNIQYF. The full variable domain, its missing parts supplied by reference TRBV5-4 and TRBJ2-4, is ETGVTQSPTHLIKTRGQQVTLRCSSQSGHNTVSWYQQALGQGPQFIFQYYREEENGRGNFPPRFSGLQFPNYSSELNVNALELDDSALYLCASSLGGWGDAKNIQYFGAGTRLSVL.

Many counts were recorded for this clonotype. The CDR3 nucleotides read TGTGCCAGCAGTGACCCTTTAGCGGGAGGGGTCGTCAAAAACATTCAGTACTTC. It codes for CASSDPLAGGVVKNIQYF. J is TRBJ2-4 and V is TRBV25-1; 11 bases are shared with TRBD2. Per the germline V gene, CDR1 is MGHDK and CDR2 is SYGVNS. The CDR3 length is 18 residues. Trimming removed 3 bases from V and 3 bases from J; junction bases left unmatched: 10.

This clonotype occurred many times. The junction departs from germline at one end; a sequencing error may be responsible. This chain connects TRBV13 to TRBJ1-5, with a possible D match to TRBD1 (6 bases). This CDR3 is built from 14 residues. Per germline, CDR1 PRHDT and CDR2 FYEKMQ (reference sequence). CDR3: CASSLGQGIGPQHF. Here the CDR3 DNA reads TGTGCCAGCAGCCTAGGGCAGGGGATAGGGCCCCAGCATTTT.

This clonotype was counted many times. This rearrangement joins TRBV7-2 to TRBJ2-2; D gene unclear. V lost 5 bases to trimming and J lost 6 bases, with 10 bases between them. Looked up from germline, CDR1 is SGHTA and CDR2 is FQGNSA. The CDR3 is 13 residues long. CDR3 protein: CASSPNGPGELFF. The CDR3 DNA sequence: TGTGCCAGCAGCCCGAATGGCCCCGGGGAGCTGTTTTTT.

The V gene is TRBV10-3, the J gene TRBJ2-5, with TRBD1 identical over 12 bases. Germline CDR1 reads ENHRY; CDR2 reads SYGVKD. The CDR3 has 15 amino acids. J lost 5 bases, V lost 6 bases, and 7 bases had no gene match. The CDR3 DNA reads as TGTGCCATCAGCACCGGGACAGGGGGCCTCGAGACCCAGTACTTC. Its protein is CAISTGTGGLETQYF.

This clonotype was recorded many times. The chain employs TRBV24-1 and TRBJ2-3, with D possibly called TRBD1 or TRBD2 (6 bases each). CDR1 and CDR2 (germline): KGHDR, SFDVKD. This CDR3 region has 13 residues. Trimming removed 4 bases at V and 13 bases at J, with 17 bases between. The CDR3 coding sequence is TGTGCCACCAGTGAGCGGGACACCAGAAGAAAGTATTTT. This translates into CATSERDTRRKYF.

This clonotype was counted at least ten times. The chain combines TRBV6-2 or TRBV6-3 with TRBJ1-1, with a tentative D call TRBD1 (6 bases). Germline CDR1 reads MNHEY; CDR2 reads SVGEGT. The CDR3 is 16 amino acids. V was pared by 5 bases and J by 4 bases, with 20 bases between. The CDR3: CASSPSLGGYSTEAFF. The DNA for the CDR3 is TGTGCCAGCAGTCCGTCCTTGGGGGGCTATTCCACTGAAGCTTTCTTT.